This passage covers 24 T cell receptor beta chains from one sample sequenced in a study of identical twins. TCRdb processed the 5' RACE reads anew with MiXCR; each CDR3 protein has one entry. The sample yields 500,000 to 650,000 distinct CDR3 sequences, around 7.5% seen once. These data are also associated with another study on yellow fever vaccine responses in identical twins.

Sequenced material: PBMCs. The receptors here all came from a woman aged 18-29 years in good health.

The chain couples TRBV6-2 or TRBV6-3 to TRBJ2-3; D uncertain. V was cut by 4 bases and J by 4 bases, with 12 bases left in between. The CDR3 is made up of 14 amino acids. Germline values: CDR1 MNHEY, CDR2 SVGEGT. CDR3 in DNA: TGTGCCAGCAGTTGGGCAGAAGTGGCAGATACGCAGTATTTT. It specifies CASSWAEVADTQYF.

The chain recombines TRBV7-6 with TRBJ1-2; no clear D. CDR1 SGHVS and CDR2 FNYEAQ come from the germline V gene. Trimming stripped 1 base from V and 7 bases from J, with 16 bases between. This CDR3 has 15 amino acids. The CDR3, as DNA: TGTGCCAGCAGCTTAGGTTCTAGGGATTCGCGTGGCTACACCTTC. Its translation: CASSLGSRDSRGYTF.

This clonotype was found many times. This sequence joins TRBV25-1 and TRBJ2-3; 7 bases agree with TRBD1. Germline values: CDR1 MGHDK, CDR2 SYGVNS. The CDR3 consists of 18 residues. V lost 5 bases to trimming and J lost 6 bases; unmatched junction nucleotides: 20. The CDR3 loop is CASSLSLSTGAKSDTQYF. In DNA form, the CDR3 reads TGTGCCAGCAGTCTCTCACTCTCTACAGGGGCGAAGTCCGATACGCAGTATTTT.

This chain uses TRBV2 with TRBJ2-7; tentatively, D is TRBD1 or TRBD2 (5 bases each). The CDR3 covers 15 residues. Germline CDR1 is SNHLY and CDR2 is FYNNEI. The germline V and J ends were trimmed by 2 bases and 6 bases, with 17 bases remaining between them. CDR3 DNA sequence: TGTGCCAGCAGTGAAAGGGGACCGGGAAGGAGCGAGCAGTACGTC. It codes for CASSERGPGRSEQYV.

This clonotype has ten or more counts. The rearrangement joins TRBV3-1 to TRBJ2-4; no definite D call. CDR3 length: 13 residues. The ends were cut back, 3 bases at V and 6 bases at J, with 9 bases in the middle. The germline CDR1 and CDR2 sequences are LGHDT and YNNKEL (reference sequence). In DNA form, the CDR3 reads TGTGCCAGCAGCCAGAGCGACCTAAACATTCAGTACTTC. The encoded protein is CASSQSDLNIQYF.

This clonotype has at least ten counts. The chain carries TRBV12-3 or TRBV12-4 and TRBJ1-4, with D hard to call. The V end was cut by 6 bases, the J end by 5 bases, with 13 bases between. The CDR3 contains 14 residues. The CDR3 region is CASSPLQRNEKLFF. The DNA for the CDR3 is TGTGCCAGCAGCCCCCTTCAGCGGAATGAAAAACTGTTTTTT.

V gene TRBV6-5 combines with J gene TRBJ2-7; 13 nucleotides agree with TRBD2. Germline V gene data show CDR1 as MNHEY and CDR2 as SVGAGI. Trimming at V came to 2 bases and at J to 2 bases, leaving 6 bases not matched to a gene. This CDR3 spans 17 amino acids. CDR3 DNA: TGTGCCAGCAGTTACGGGACAGGACTAGCGGGGGCCTACGAGCAGTACTTC. The encoded protein is CASSYGTGLAGAYEQYF.

This clonotype appeared many times. The chain combines TRBV15 with TRBJ2-3, with D perhaps TRBD1 (6 bases). The CDR3 consists of 14 residues. Trimming stripped 4 bases from V and 0 bases from J, with 8 bases between. Germline V gene data show CDR1 as LNHNV and CDR2 as YYDKDF (reference sequence). The CDR3 region is CATSTGESTDTQYF. The CDR3, as DNA: TGTGCCACCAGCACAGGGGAAAGCACAGATACGCAGTATTTT.

The V and J genes are TRBV6-7 and TRBJ2-5; 11 nucleotides line up with TRBD2. TRBV6-7 is recorded as an ORF, its role being uncertain. The trim removed 5 bases at V and 5 bases at J, leaving 13 bases unmatched. This CDR3 has 17 residues. CDR3 nucleotides: TGTGCCAGCAGTCAACGTAGCGGGAGGGACGGATCGGAGACCCAGTACTTC. It encodes CASSQRSGRDGSETQYF.

This clonotype was counted only a few times. The chain recombines TRBV3-1 with TRBJ2-5, with 8 bases matching TRBD1. This CDR3 region has 17 residues. The trim removed 1 base at V and 4 bases at J, leaving 11 bases unmatched. Germline CDR1 LGHDT, CDR2 YNNKEL (reference sequence). The CDR3 nucleotides are TGTGCCAGCAGCCAAGGGGACAGGTCGGCGGTAGGAGAGACCCAGTACTTC. Residues: CASSQGDRSAVGETQYF.

The chain has TRBV6-1 and TRBJ2-7; 7 bases agree with TRBD1. CDR1 is MNHNS and CDR2 is SASEGT in the germline V gene. This CDR3 comprises 14 residues. V was clipped by 8 bases and J by 3 bases; unmatched bases: 10. The CDR3, as DNA: TGTGCCAGCGGCCAGGGGACAGACCTCTACGAGCAGTACGTC. This gives the protein CASGQGTDLYEQYV.

The table lists this clonotype with many counts. This sequence joins TRBV14 and TRBJ2-5, with 8 bases fitting TRBD1. The germline CDR1 and CDR2 sequences are SGHDN and FVKESK. The CDR3 consists of 15 residues. After removal of 4 bases from V and 1 base from J, the junction contained 5 bases not matched to a gene. CDR3 residues: CASSLGQGRQETQYF. The CDR3 coding sequence is TGTGCCAGCAGCCTCGGACAGGGTCGCCAAGAGACCCAGTACTTC.

This chain uses TRBV9 with TRBJ2-5, with TRBD2 identical over 11 bases. This CDR3 comprises 18 residues. Looked up from germline, CDR1 is SGDLS and CDR2 is YYNGEE. Trimming removed 4 bases from V and 0 bases from J; junction bases left unmatched: 11. DNA for the CDR3: TGTGCCAGCAGCCCCGGGACTAGCGGACCCCTATACCAAGAGACCCAGTACTTC. Its protein product is CASSPGTSGPLYQETQYF. The variable domain in full, completed from reference TRBV9 and TRBJ2-5, reads DSGVTQTPKHLITATGQRVTLRCSPRSGDLSVYWYQQSLDQGLQFLIQYYNGEERAKGNILERFSAQQFPDLHSELNLSSLELGDSALYFCASSPGTSGPLYQETQYFGPGTRLLVL.

The rearrangement uses TRBV2 and TRBJ2-5; the D call may be TRBD1 or TRBD2 (5 bases each). V gave up 7 bases and J gave up 5 bases, with 14 bases separating them. CDR3 length: 13 amino acids. Germline assignment: CDR1 SNHLY and CDR2 FYNNEI. The CDR3 nucleotides are TGTGCCAGCAACTTGGGGGTAAGGGAGACCCAGTACTTC. Translating gives CASNLGVRETQYF.

This clonotype was seen at least ten times. The V and J genes are TRBV10-3 and TRBJ2-5, with D possibly matching TRBD1 (6 bases). Germline lookup yields CDR1 ENHRY and CDR2 SYGVKD. The CDR3 is made up of 12 amino acids. V gave up 8 bases and J gave up 10 bases, with 17 bases separating them. CDR3 DNA: TGTGCCATCGGCCTCCTTGGGGGCGTCCAGTACTTC. It yields the protein CAIGLLGGVQYF.

This rearrangement joins TRBV12-3 or TRBV12-4 to TRBJ2-7, with D possibly TRBD2 on 6 matching bases. V was trimmed by 6 bases and J by 3 bases, leaving 21 bases between them. CDR3 length: 16 residues. The DNA for the CDR3 is TGTGCCAGCAGGCGGGACTTCCTCTCATCAAGCTACGAGCAGTACTTC. Translating gives CASRRDFLSSSYEQYF.

This clonotype was observed a handful of times. The V gene is TRBV20-1, the J gene TRBJ2-1; TRBD1 matches 8 bases. This CDR3 is built from 17 residues. The V segment lost 3 bases and the J segment 8 bases; nucleotides outside the gene matches: 18. Germline values: CDR1 DFQATT, CDR2 SNEGSKA (reference sequence). In nucleotides, the CDR3 is TGCAGTGCTAGGGATTCCAGGGGGCTCTCGAGTTTTCATGAGCAGTTCTTC. It specifies CSARDSRGLSSFHEQFF.

The chain joins TRBV24-1 to TRBJ2-7; D not resolved. CDR1 KGHDR and CDR2 SFDVKD come from the germline V gene. The CDR3 runs 15 residues. V was clipped by 7 bases and J by 3 bases, with 18 bases between them. This CDR3 reads CATSAALGEGYEQYF. Written as DNA, the CDR3 is TGTGCCACCAGCGCAGCTCTAGGCGAAGGCTACGAGCAGTACTTC.

This clonotype was seen a handful of times. The chain combines TRBV3-1 with TRBJ2-2, with 7 nucleotides matching TRBD1. Trimming cost V 4 bases and J 8 bases; bases outside gene matches: 7. This CDR3 has 14 amino acids. The germline V gene has CDR1 LGHDT and CDR2 YNNKEL (reference sequence). CDR3 amino acids: CASSRGGAYGELFF. The CDR3 DNA is TGTGCCAGCAGCCGAGGGGGCGCGTATGGGGAGCTGTTTTTT.

This clonotype was observed a few times. The gene calls are TRBV20-1 and TRBJ1-6; 8 bases are shared with TRBD1. Germline V gene data show CDR1 as DFQATT and CDR2 as SNEGSKA (reference sequence). The V segment lost 0 bases and the J segment 7 bases; nucleotides outside the gene matches: 5. The CDR3 is 15 amino acids. The CDR3 is CSARDKGQGNSPLHF. CDR3 in DNA: TGCAGTGCTAGAGACAAAGGACAGGGCAATTCACCCCTCCACTTT.

This clonotype has at least ten counts. The V gene is TRBV28, the J gene TRBJ2-1; 9 nucleotides align to TRBD1. The germline V gene has CDR1 MDHEN and CDR2 SYDVKM. The CDR3 covers 16 residues. Trimming removed 5 bases from V and 1 base from J; junction bases left unmatched: 6. The CDR3: CASSLWGQGSYNEQFF. DNA for the CDR3: TGTGCCAGCAGTCTCTGGGGACAGGGTTCCTACAATGAGCAGTTCTTC. Drawing the rest from reference TRBV28 and TRBJ2-1, the complete variable domain is DVKVTQSSRYLVKRTGEKVFLECVQDMDHENMFWYRQDPGLGLRLIYFSYDVKMKEKGDIPEGYSVSREKKERFSLILESASTNQTSMYLCASSLWGQGSYNEQFFGPGTRLTVL.

This clonotype appeared many times. This chain links TRBV29-1 with TRBJ2-5; D is perhaps TRBD1 (6 bases). Per the germline V gene, CDR1 is SQVTM and CDR2 is ANQGSEA. The CDR3 is made up of 11 amino acids. The V gene lost 6 bases and the J gene lost 2 bases, with 7 bases spanning the gap. CDR3 in amino acids: CSVGQQETQYF. The DNA for the CDR3 is TGCAGCGTCGGACAGCAAGAGACCCAGTACTTC.

This clonotype was seen many times. The V call is TRBV3-1, the J call TRBJ2-2; 8 positions agree with TRBD2. J gave up 0 bases and V 2 bases, and 8 bases lay outside the gene matches. Germline V lookup: CDR1 LGHDT, CDR2 YNNKEL (reference sequence). The CDR3 runs 18 residues. CDR3 sequence: CASSQTFAGGPNTGELFF. In DNA, the CDR3 is TGTGCCAGCAGCCAAACTTTCGCGGGAGGCCCGAACACCGGGGAGCTGTTTTTT.

The chain links TRBV5-1 to TRBJ2-3; 7 bases are shared with TRBD1. After removal of 5 bases from V and 2 bases from J, the junction contained 5 bases not matched to a gene. This CDR3 comprises 14 residues. The germline CDR1 and CDR2 sequences are SGHRS and YFSETQ. CDR3 DNA: TGCGCCAGCAGGCAGGGACAGTCCACAGATACGCAGTATTTT. Its translation: CASRQGQSTDTQYF.